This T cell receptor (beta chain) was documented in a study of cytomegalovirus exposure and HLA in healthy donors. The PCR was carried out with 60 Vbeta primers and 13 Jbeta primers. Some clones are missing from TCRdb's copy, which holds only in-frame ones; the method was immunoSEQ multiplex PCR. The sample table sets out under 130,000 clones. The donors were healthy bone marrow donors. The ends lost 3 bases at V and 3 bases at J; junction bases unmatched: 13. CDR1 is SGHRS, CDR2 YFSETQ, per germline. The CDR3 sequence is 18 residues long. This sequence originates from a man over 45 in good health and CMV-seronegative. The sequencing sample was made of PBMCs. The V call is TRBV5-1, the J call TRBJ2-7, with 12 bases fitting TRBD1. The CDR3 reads CASSSGQGASGNSYEQYF. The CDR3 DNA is TGCGCCAGCAGCTCGGGACAGGGGGCTAGCGGGAACAGCTACGAGCAGTACTTC.